This T cell receptor (beta chain) was captured by sequencing in a study of T cells in Graves' hyperthyroidism and ophthalmopathy. Study-wide results and caveats: Most clonotypes expanded in the thyroid (above 0.001) were also present in blood.

The CDR3 is 14 residues long. Germline V gene data show CDR1 as LNHDA and CDR2 as SQIVND (reference sequence). V lost 9 bases and J 7 bases, leaving 19 bases between the germline ends. Amplified regions were TCR beta CDR3 sequences from RNA transcripts. The HTBI set primed first-round TCR CDR3 RT-PCR. Each CDR3 protein is one row after TCRdb ran MiXCR on the multiplex PCR reads. The sample has under 400,000 distinct CDR3 sequences, 15% to 19% seen once. A note on this clonotype: Its target is unknown.

Material for sequencing was blood. This clonotype was sampled from a woman younger than 30 with Graves' hyperthyroidism that later progressed to Graves' ophthalmopathy. J is TRBJ1-5 and V is TRBV19; D perhaps matches TRBD1 (6 bases). CDR3 loop: CASHAWGGRQPQHF. The CDR3 DNA follows: TGTGCCAGCCACGCGTGGGGGGGGCGGCAGCCCCAGCATTTT.